This T cell receptor beta chain stems from a study of neurological immune-mediated disorders. With V trimmed by 3 bases and J by 5 bases, 7 bases remained unmatched. The CDR3 extends over 15 amino acids. A 10-nucleotide random UMI tagged transcripts in template-switch 5'RACE cDNA synthesis. In TCRdb, the 5' RACE reads were re-called with MiXCR into one record per CDR3 protein. The sample holds 35,000 to 45,000 distinct CDR3 sequences, less than 8.5% seen once. Volunteers at a blood bank in Maryland, USA, were the healthy controls. PBMCs stored at -80 C, 2 million in total, were the source of the unsorted libraries. Concerning this clonotype itself: Antigen specificity is unknown.

The study, taken as a whole, reports: Private repertoires in all groups were suggested by the absence of shared CDR3 amino acid sequences among expanded clones across subjects.

Input material: PBMCs. The source of this sequence is a woman aged 40 to 49 in good health. The chain carries TRBV12-3 or TRBV12-4 and TRBJ2-5, with 9 bases matching TRBD2. Written as DNA, the CDR3 is TGTGCCAGCAGTTTGTTAGCGGGAGCGGGGGAGACCCAGTACTTC. Its protein product is CASSLLAGAGETQYF.